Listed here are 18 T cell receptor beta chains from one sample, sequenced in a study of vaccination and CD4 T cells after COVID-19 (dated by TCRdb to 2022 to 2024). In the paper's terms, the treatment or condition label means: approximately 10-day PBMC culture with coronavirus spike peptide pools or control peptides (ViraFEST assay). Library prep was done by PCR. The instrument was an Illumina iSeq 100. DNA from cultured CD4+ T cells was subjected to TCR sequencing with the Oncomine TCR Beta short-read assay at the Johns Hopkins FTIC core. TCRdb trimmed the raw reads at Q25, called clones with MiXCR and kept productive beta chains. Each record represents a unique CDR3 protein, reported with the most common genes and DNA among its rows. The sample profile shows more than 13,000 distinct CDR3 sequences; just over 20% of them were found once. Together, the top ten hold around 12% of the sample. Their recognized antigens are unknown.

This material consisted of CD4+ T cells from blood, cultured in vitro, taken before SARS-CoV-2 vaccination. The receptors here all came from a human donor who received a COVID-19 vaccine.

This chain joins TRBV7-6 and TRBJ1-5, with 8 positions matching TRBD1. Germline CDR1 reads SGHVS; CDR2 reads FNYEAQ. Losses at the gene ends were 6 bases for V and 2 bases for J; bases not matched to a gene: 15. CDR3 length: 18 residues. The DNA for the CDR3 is TGTGCCAGCAGATCGGACAGGGTACATCTTCGTGGCAATCAGCCCCAGCATTTT. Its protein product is CASRSDRVHLRGNQPQHF.

CDR3: CAWGPLAVGEQFF. In DNA form, the CDR3 reads TGTGCCTGGGGCCCACTAGCAGTCGGGGAGCAGTTCTTC. The rearrangement joins TRBV30 to TRBJ2-1, with D possibly being TRBD2 (6 bases). Germline values: CDR1 GTSNPN, CDR2 SVGIG (reference sequence). Trimming removed 5 bases from V and 10 bases from J, with 18 bases in between. The CDR3 is 13 residues long.

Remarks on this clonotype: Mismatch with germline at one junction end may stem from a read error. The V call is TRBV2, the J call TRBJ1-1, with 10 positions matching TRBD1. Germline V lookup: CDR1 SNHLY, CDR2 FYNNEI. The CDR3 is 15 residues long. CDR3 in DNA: TGCGCCAGCAGCGACTGGACAGGGGGAAACACTGAAGCTTTCTTT. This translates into CASSDWTGGNTEAFF. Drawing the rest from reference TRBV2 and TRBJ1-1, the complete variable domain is EPEVTQTPSHQVTQMGQEVILRCVPISNHLYFYWYRQILGQKVEFLVSFYNNEISEKSEIFDDQFSVERPDGSNFTLKIRSTKLEDSAMYFCASSDWTGGNTEAFFGQGTRLTVV.

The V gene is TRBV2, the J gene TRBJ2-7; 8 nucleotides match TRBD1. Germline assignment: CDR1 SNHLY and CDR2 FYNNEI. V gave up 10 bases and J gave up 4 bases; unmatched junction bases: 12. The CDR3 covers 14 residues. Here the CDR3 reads CATLRDRGQYEQYF. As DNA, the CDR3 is TGTGCCACCCTCCGAGACAGGGGCCAGTACGAGCAGTACTTC.

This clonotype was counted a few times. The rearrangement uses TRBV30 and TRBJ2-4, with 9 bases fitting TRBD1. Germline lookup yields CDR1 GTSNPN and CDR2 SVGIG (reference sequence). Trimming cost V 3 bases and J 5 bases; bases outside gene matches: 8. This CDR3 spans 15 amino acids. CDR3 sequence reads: CAWSARTGVENIQYF. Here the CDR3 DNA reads TGTGCCTGGAGCGCTAGGACAGGGGTGGAAAACATTCAGTACTTC.

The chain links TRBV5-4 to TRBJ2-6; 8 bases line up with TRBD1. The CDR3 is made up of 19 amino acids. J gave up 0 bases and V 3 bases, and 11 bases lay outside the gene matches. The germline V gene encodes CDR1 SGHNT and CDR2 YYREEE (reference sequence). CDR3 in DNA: TGTGCCAGCAGCTCGAGACAGGGGATAACGGTCTCTGGGGCCAACGTCCTGACTTTC. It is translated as CASSSRQGITVSGANVLTF.

CDR3 coding DNA: TGTGCCAGCAGTGAGGTTAATAATTCACCCCTCCACTTT. It specifies CASSEVNNSPLHF. V is TRBV6-4 and J is TRBJ1-6; D uncertain. V gave up 3 bases and J gave up 5 bases, with 5 bases separating them. CDR1 is MRHNA, CDR2 SNTAGT, per germline. The CDR3 runs 13 residues.

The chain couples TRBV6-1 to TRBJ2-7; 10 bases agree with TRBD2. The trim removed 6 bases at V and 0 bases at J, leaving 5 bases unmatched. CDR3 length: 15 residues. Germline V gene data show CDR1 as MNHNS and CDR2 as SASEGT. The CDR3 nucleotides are TGTGCCAGCAGCCGCGAGCGGGGGGGCTCCTACGAGCAGTACTTC. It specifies CASSRERGGSYEQYF.

Here the CDR3 reads CSAVPGNTEAFF. CDR3 sequence (DNA): TGCAGTGCCGTCCCAGGAAACACTGAAGCTTTCTTT. The V gene is TRBV20-1, the J gene TRBJ1-1; D remains ambiguous. In germline, CDR1 is DFQATT, CDR2 SNEGSKA (reference sequence). The CDR3 contains 12 residues. With 6 bases removed from V and 2 bases from J, the gap between germline ends came to 10 bases.

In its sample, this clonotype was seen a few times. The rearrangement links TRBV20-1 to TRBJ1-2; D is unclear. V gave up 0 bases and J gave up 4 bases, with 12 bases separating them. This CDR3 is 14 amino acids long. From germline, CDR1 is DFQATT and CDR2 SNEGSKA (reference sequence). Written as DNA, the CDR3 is TGCAGTGCTAGAGAGGGCCACCGGAGCTATGGCTACACCTTC. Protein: CSAREGHRSYGYTF.

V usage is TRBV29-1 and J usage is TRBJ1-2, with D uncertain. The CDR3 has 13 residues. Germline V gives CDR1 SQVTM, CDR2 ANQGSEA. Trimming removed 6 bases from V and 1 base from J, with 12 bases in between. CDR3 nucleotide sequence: TGCAGCGTAGACCAAGTTGATAACTATGGCTACACCTTC. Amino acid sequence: CSVDQVDNYGYTF.

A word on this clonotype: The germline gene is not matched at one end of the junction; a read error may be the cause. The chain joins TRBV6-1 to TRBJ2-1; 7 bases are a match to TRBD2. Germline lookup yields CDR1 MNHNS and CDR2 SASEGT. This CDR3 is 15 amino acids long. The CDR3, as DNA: TGTGCCAGCAGTCGCGACGGGGCTAGCGGCAATGAGCAGTCCTTC. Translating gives CASSRDGASGNEQSF.

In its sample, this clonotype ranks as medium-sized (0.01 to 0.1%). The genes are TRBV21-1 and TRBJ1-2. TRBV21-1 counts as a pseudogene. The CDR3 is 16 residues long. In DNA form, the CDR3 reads TGTGCCAGCAGCAAACTCTCCTTCTGGGAACTCTATGGCTACACCTTC. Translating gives CASSKLSFWELYGYTF.

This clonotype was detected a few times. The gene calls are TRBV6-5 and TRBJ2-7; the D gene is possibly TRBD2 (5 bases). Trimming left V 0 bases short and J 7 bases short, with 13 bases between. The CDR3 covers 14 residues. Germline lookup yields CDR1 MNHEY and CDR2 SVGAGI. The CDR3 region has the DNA TGTGCCAGCAGTTACTCGATTCGGGGATGGGAGCAGTACTTC. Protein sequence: CASSYSIRGWEQYF.

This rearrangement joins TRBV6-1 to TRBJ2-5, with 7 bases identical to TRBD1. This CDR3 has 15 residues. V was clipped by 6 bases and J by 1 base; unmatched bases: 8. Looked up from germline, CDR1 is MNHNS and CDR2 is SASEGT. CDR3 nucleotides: TGTGCCAGCAGCCGGGACAGACTCTTCCAAGAGACCCAGTACTTC. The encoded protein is CASSRDRLFQETQYF.

For the CDR3, the DNA is TGTGCCAGCAGCTTAGGAAACAGGAACACTGAAGCTTTCTTT. Translation: CASSLGNRNTEAFF. This chain connects TRBV11-3 to TRBJ1-1; no reliable D call. The CDR3 length is 14 residues. V was pared by 1 base and J by 1 base, with 7 bases between. The germline V gene has CDR1 SGHNT and CDR2 YENEEA.

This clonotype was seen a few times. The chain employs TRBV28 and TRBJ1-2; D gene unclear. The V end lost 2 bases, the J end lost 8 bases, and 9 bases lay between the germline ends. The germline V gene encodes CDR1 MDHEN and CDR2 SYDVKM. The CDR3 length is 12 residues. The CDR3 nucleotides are TGTGCCAGCAGTTTAGCGCGATTCGGCTACACCTTC. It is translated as CASSLARFGYTF.

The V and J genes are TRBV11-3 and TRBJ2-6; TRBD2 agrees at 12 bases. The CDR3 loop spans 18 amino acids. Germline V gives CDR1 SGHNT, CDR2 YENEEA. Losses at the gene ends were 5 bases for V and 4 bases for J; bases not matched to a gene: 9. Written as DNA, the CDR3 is TGTGCCAGCAGCGTATCTAGCGGGGGGGCCTCCGGGGCCAACGTCCTGACTTTC. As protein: CASSVSSGGASGANVLTF.